This TCR beta chain was identified in a study of cytomegalovirus exposure and HLA in healthy donors. V shed 5 bases and J shed 0 bases, with 16 bases lying between them. Looked up from germline, CDR1 is WSHSY and CDR2 is SAAADI. The CDR3 runs to 16 residues. Method: immunoSEQ multiplex PCR; TCRdb's copy keeps in-frame clones and lacks some. The data hold about 240,000 clones, with around nine tenths observed a single time. This clone was counted a few times. Its cognate antigen is unknown. Points from the study as a whole: Cytomegalovirus status, reportedly, was diagnosed with high specificity and sensitivity by the classifier. Rare sequences made up most TCRs, while some public TCRs were found in many donors. Associated with cytomegalovirus, according to the listing, were 150 to 200 TCR beta chains. Later, an analysis found that TCR clusters from the first cohort tended to co-occur in the roughly 120 validation repertoires.

Source material: PBMCs. The clonotype comes from a man younger than 35 in good health and CMV-seronegative. The gene calls are TRBV10-2 and TRBJ1-1; D remains unclear. The CDR3 spells CASSITPGDLNTEAFF. The CDR3 DNA reads as TGCGCCAGCAGTATAACGCCCGGGGATTTGAACACTGAAGCTTTCTTT.